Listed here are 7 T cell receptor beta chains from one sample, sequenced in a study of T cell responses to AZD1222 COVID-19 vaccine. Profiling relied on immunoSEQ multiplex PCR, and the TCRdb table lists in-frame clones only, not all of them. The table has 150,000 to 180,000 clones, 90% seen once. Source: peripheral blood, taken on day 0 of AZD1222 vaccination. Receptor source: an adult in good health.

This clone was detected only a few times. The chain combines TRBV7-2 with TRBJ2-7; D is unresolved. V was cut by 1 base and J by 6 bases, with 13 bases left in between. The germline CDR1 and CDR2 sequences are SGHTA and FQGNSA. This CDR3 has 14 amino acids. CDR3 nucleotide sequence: TGTGCCAGCAGCTTAGGACTCACCCGTCCCGAGCAGTACTTC. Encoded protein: CASSLGLTRPEQYF.

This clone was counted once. The CDR3 coding sequence is TGTGCCAGCAGAAACCGAGAGACCCAGTACTTC. This encodes CASRNRETQYF. The gene calls are TRBV6-5 and TRBJ2-5; D gene ambiguous. Germline-derived CDR1 and CDR2 are MNHEY and SVGAGI. This CDR3 has 11 amino acids. Trimming stripped 6 bases from V and 4 bases from J, with 6 bases between.

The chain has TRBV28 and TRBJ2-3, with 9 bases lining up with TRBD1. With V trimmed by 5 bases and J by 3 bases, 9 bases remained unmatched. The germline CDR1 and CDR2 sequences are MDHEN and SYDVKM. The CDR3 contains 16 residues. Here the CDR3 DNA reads TGTGCCAGCAGTCCATTGAGGACAGGGGTAACAGATACGCAGTATTTT. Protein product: CASSPLRTGVTDTQYF. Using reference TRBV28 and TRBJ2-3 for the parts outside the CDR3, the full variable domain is DVKVTQSSRYLVKRTGEKVFLECVQDMDHENMFWYRQDPGLGLRLIYFSYDVKMKEKGDIPEGYSVSREKKERFSLILESASTNQTSMYLCASSPLRTGVTDTQYFGPGTRLTVL.

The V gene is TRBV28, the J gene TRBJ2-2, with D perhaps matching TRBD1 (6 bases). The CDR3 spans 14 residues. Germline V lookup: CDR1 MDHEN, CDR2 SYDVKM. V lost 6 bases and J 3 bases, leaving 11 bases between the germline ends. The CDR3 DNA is TGTGCCAGCAGACAGGGTATGGACACCGGGGAGCTGTTTTTT. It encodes CASRQGMDTGELFF.

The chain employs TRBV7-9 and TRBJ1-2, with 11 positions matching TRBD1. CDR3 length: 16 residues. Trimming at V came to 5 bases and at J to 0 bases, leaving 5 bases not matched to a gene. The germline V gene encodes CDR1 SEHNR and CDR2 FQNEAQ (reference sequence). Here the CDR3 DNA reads TGTGCCAGCAGCGCGGGACAGGGGGAAGCTAACTATGGCTACACCTTC. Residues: CASSAGQGEANYGYTF.

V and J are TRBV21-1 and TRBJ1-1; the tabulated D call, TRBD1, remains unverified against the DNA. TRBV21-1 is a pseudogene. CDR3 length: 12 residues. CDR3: CASSFRQDEAFF. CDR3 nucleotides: TGTGCCAGCAGCTTTCGACAGGATGAAGCTTTCTTT.

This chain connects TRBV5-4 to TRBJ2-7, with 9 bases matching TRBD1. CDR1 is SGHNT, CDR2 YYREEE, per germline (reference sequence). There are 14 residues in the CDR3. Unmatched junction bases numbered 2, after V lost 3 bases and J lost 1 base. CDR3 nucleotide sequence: TGTGCCAGCAGCTGGACAGGGGAATCCTACGAGCAGTACTTC. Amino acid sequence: CASSWTGESYEQYF.